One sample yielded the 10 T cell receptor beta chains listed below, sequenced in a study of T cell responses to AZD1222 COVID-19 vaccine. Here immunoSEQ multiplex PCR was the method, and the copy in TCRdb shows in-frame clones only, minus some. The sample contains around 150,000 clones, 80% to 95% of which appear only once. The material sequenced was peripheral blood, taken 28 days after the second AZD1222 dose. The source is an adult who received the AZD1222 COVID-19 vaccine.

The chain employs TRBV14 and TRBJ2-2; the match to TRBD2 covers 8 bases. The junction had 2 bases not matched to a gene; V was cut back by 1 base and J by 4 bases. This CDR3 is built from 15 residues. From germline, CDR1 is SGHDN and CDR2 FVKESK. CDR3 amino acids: CASSQGLAGTGELFF. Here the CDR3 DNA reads TGTGCCAGCAGCCAAGGGCTAGCGGGCACCGGGGAGCTGTTTTTT.

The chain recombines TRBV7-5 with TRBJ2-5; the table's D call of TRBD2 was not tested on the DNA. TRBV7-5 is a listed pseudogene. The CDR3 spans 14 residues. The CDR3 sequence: CVRSLVLGLETQYF. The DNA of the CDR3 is TGTGTCAGAAGCTTAGTTTTGGGACTGGAGACCCAGTACTTC.

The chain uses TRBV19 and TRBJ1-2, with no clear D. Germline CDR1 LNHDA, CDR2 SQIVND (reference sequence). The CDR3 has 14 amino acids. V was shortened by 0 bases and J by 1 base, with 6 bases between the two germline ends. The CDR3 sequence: CASSIDLSNYGYTF. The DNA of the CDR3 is TGTGCCAGTAGTATAGATCTGAGTAACTATGGCTACACCTTC.

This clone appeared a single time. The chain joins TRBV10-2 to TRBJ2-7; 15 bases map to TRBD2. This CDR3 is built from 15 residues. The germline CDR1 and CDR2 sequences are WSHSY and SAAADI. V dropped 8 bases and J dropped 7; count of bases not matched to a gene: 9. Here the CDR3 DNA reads TGCGCCAGCGCAAGGACTAGCGGGAGGGAGGGGGAGCAGTACTTC. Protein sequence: CASARTSGREGEQYF.

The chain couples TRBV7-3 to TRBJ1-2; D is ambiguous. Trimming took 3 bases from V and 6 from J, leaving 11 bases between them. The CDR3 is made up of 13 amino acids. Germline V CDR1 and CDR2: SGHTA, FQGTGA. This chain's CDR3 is CASSFSEGNGYTF. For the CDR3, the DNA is TGTGCCAGCAGCTTCTCCGAGGGCAATGGCTACACCTTC. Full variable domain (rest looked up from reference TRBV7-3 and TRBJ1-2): GAGVSQTPSNKVTEKGKYVELRCDPISGHTALYWYRQSLGQGPEFLIYFQGTGAADDSGLPNDRFFAVRPEGSVSTLKIQRTERGDSAVYLCASSFSEGNGYTFGSGTRLTVV.

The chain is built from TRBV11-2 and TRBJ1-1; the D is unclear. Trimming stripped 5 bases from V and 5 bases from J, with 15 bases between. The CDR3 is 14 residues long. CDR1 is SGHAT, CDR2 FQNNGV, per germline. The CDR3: CASSPRGGRTEAFF. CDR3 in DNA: TGTGCCAGCAGCCCCCGGGGTGGTAGGACTGAAGCTTTCTTT.

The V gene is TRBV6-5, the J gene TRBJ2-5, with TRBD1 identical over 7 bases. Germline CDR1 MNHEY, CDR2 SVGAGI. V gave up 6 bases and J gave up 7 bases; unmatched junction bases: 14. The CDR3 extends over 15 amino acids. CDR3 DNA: TGTGCCAGCAGCCAGGGGACAGAGGAAAAAGTGACCCAGTACTTC. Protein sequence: CASSQGTEEKVTQYF.

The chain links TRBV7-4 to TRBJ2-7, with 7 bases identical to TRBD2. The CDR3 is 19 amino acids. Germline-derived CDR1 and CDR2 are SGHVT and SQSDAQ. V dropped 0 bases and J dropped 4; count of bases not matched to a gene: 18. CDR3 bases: TGTGCCAGCAGCTTAGCGGAAATACGACGGGACTACCTCGTATACGAGCAGTACTTC. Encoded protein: CASSLAEIRRDYLVYEQYF.

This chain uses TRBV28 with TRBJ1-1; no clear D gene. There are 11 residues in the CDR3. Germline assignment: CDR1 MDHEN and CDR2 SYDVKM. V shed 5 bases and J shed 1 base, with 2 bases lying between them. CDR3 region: CASSENTEAFF. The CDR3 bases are TGTGCCAGCAGTGAGAACACTGAAGCTTTCTTT.

DNA of the CDR3: TGTGCCCCCCGTGGCGGTCATGTCTACACCTTC. Protein: CAPRGGHVYTF. V is TRBV5-8 and J is TRBJ1-2; no clear D. The V gene lost 10 bases and the J gene lost 10 bases, with 17 bases spanning the gap. CDR3 length: 11 amino acids. From germline, CDR1 is SGHTS and CDR2 YDEGEE.